This record concerns one TCR beta chain sequence. The data derive from a study of blood T cell repertoires in COVID-19. Study information: COVID-19 samples collected from the United States, Italy and Spain covered acute and convalescent phases.

Measured with immunoSEQ multiplex PCR; TCRdb has only the in-frame clones, and not every one. This sample has fewer than 120,000 clones, with roughly 79% found just once. Trimming took 3 bases from V and 5 from J; bases not matched to a gene: 11. CDR1 KGHDR and CDR2 SFDVKD come from the germline V gene. The CDR3 length is 16 residues. This rearrangement joins TRBV24-1 to TRBJ2-5; TRBD2 matches 7 bases. The sample taken for sequencing was peripheral blood. The source is a woman of 80 years or more with active or convalescent COVID-19. CDR3 coding DNA: TGTGCCACCAGTGATGGAAGAACGGGAGGAGCGGAGACCCAGTACTTC. It is translated as CATSDGRTGGAETQYF.